These 14 T cell receptor beta chains share one sample of origin, sequenced in a study of cytomegalovirus exposure and HLA in healthy donors. Vbeta (60) and Jbeta (13) primers were used in the PCR. Assay: immunoSEQ multiplex PCR; the TCRdb copy retains only in-frame clones and omits some. The profile shows 100,000 to 150,000 clones, over 65% of them singletons. Material for sequencing was PBMCs. Every receptor here comes from a man aged 25 to 40 in good health and CMV-seropositive.

V is TRBV2 and J is TRBJ2-7; D is perhaps TRBD2 (6 bases). Per germline, CDR1 SNHLY and CDR2 FYNNEI. There are 15 residues in the CDR3. The ends were cut back, 5 bases at V and 3 bases at J, with 17 bases in the middle. The DNA of the CDR3 is TGTGCCAGCAGTAAAAGGCCAGGGCGGGACTACGAGCAGTACTTC. Translating it yields CASSKRPGRDYEQYF.

This clone was recorded at least ten times. The chain has TRBV27 and TRBJ1-1; 10 bases are shared with TRBD1. The ends lost 3 bases at V and 3 bases at J; junction bases unmatched: 1. The CDR3 is 14 amino acids. Looked up from germline, CDR1 is MNHEY and CDR2 is SMNVEV (reference sequence). Here the CDR3 reads CASSLTGGYTEAFF. CDR3 coding DNA: TGTGCCAGCAGTTTGACAGGGGGCTACACTGAAGCTTTCTTT.

The CDR3: CASTPRGGLYEQYF. DNA of the CDR3: TGTGCCAGCACCCCCCGGGGGGGCCTGTACGAGCAGTACTTC. V gene TRBV5-8 combines with J gene TRBJ2-7, with TRBD2 matching over 8 bases. J lost 4 bases, V lost 6 bases, and 9 bases had no gene match. Looked up from germline, CDR1 is SGHTS and CDR2 is YDEGEE. The CDR3 has 14 amino acids. Full variable domain (missing parts from reference TRBV5-8 and TRBJ2-7): EAGVTQSPTHLIKTRGQQATLRCSPISGHTSVYWYQQALGLGLQFLLWYDEGEERNRGNFPPRFSGRQFPNYSSELNVNALELEDSALYLCASTPRGGLYEQYFGPGTRLTVT.

This clone appeared a single time. At one of its ends the junction is not consistent with the germline gene, which may arise from a read error. This rearrangement joins TRBV2 to TRBJ2-1; D perhaps matches TRBD1 (5 bases). CDR3 length: 17 amino acids. CDR1 and CDR2 from the germline V gene are SNHLY and FYNNEI. This CDR3 is CASSEGVAAARYNEQFF. DNA for the CDR3: TGTGCCAGCAGCGAAGGGGTGGCGGCGGCTCGCTACAATGAGCAGTTCTTC.

The genes are TRBV9 and TRBJ2-3; TRBD2 is a possible D gene (5 bases). Trimming removed 0 bases at V and 2 bases at J, with 7 bases between. Germline-derived CDR1 and CDR2 are SGDLS and YYNGEE. The CDR3 is 14 residues long. This chain's CDR3 is CASSVGGVTDTQYF. CDR3 coding DNA: TGTGCCAGCAGCGTAGGGGGAGTCACAGATACGCAGTATTTT.

This CDR3 is CASKPSLTSGLSGELFF. The CDR3 DNA sequence: TGTGCCTCCAAACCCTCCCTGACTAGCGGGCTATCGGGGGAGCTGTTTTTT. V and J are TRBV30 and TRBJ2-2; 10 nucleotides match TRBD2. Germline V gene lookup returns CDR1 GTSNPN and CDR2 SVGIG (reference sequence). The CDR3 extends over 17 amino acids. V trimming: 7 bases; J trimming: 8 bases; junction bases outside the gene matches: 19.

This chain links TRBV11-3 with TRBJ2-1; D is perhaps TRBD2 (6 bases). The V gene lost 1 base and the J gene lost 0 bases, with 13 bases spanning the gap. Germline V CDR1 and CDR2: SGHNT, YENEEA. This CDR3 region has 17 residues. CDR3 DNA sequence: TGTGCCAGCAGCTTAGCCCCCTGGGGGGTCTCCTACAATGAGCAGTTCTTC. This codes for CASSLAPWGVSYNEQFF.

The V call is TRBV29-1, the J call TRBJ1-5, with a possible D match to TRBD1 (6 bases). The ends were cut back, 6 bases at V and 3 bases at J, with 15 bases in the middle. The CDR3 contains 14 residues. Germline CDR1 is SQVTM and CDR2 is ANQGSEA. CDR3 loop: CSVSRGGINQPQHF. In nucleotides, the CDR3 is TGCAGCGTGTCTCGAGGGGGAATCAATCAGCCCCAGCATTTT.

This clone was recorded only once. The chain carries TRBV6-5 and TRBJ1-5; the D is unclear. The V end lost 0 bases, the J end lost 9 bases, and 9 bases lay between the germline ends. Looked up from germline, CDR1 is MNHEY and CDR2 is SVGAGI. This CDR3 is 13 amino acids long. The CDR3 region has the DNA TGTGCCAGCAGTTACTCGAGGCTATGGCCCCAGCATTTT. Translation: CASSYSRLWPQHF.

This clone occurred once. CDR3 in amino acids: CAWSGGLTNQPQHF. The CDR3 region has the DNA TGTGCCTGGAGTGGGGGACTTACCAATCAGCCCCAGCATTTT. V gene TRBV30 combines with J gene TRBJ1-5; D is possibly TRBD1 (5 bases). This CDR3 has 14 residues. Per germline, CDR1 GTSNPN and CDR2 SVGIG (reference sequence). With 1 base removed from V and 3 bases from J, the gap between germline ends came to 10 bases.

This chain joins TRBV19 and TRBJ2-1; 11 bases align to TRBD2. The CDR3 is 16 residues long. The V gene's germline CDR1 is LNHDA and CDR2 SQIVND (reference sequence). V was pared by 5 bases and J by 12 bases, with 15 bases of the junction left unmatched. CDR3 coding DNA: TGTGCCAGTAGTGCCACCGGGACTAGCGGAGTTCGACGGCAGTTCTTC. The encoded protein is CASSATGTSGVRRQFF.

The J gene is TRBJ1-3, the V gene TRBV7-8; D is possibly TRBD1 (6 bases). This CDR3 is built from 18 residues. Trimming pared 2 bases from V and 1 base from J, leaving 18 bases between. Germline lookup yields CDR1 SGHVS and CDR2 FQNEAQ. The CDR3 DNA sequence: TGTGCCAGCAGCTTAAAGGGGGGGAGGGGGGCATCTGGAAACACCATATATTTT. It encodes CASSLKGGRGASGNTIYF.

This chain links TRBV7-3 with TRBJ1-1; 12 bases agree with TRBD1. The length of the CDR3 is 17 residues. Germline CDR1 SGHTA, CDR2 FQGTGA. V lost 2 bases and J lost 1; bases outside the gene matches: 5. The CDR3 loop reads CASSLSGTGGSNTEAFF. The CDR3 DNA is TGTGCCAGCAGCTTATCAGGGACAGGGGGCTCGAACACTGAAGCTTTCTTT.

The genes are TRBV10-2 and TRBJ2-1; 11 bases fit TRBD2. CDR3 length: 15 residues. With V trimmed by 3 bases and J by 4 bases, 2 bases remained unmatched. CDR1 is WSHSY, CDR2 SAAADI, per germline. CDR3 sequence (DNA): TGCGCCAGCAGTGACGGGACTAGCGGATACAATGAGCAGTTCTTC. Its protein is CASSDGTSGYNEQFF.